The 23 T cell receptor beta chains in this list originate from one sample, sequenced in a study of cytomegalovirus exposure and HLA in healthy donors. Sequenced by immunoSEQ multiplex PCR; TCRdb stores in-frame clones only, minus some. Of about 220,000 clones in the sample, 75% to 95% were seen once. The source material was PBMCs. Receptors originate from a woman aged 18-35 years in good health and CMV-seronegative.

The CDR3 sequence: CASSWKYRGKNYGYTF. The DNA for the CDR3 is TGTGCCAGCAGTTGGAAGTACAGGGGAAAGAACTATGGCTACACCTTC. The chain has TRBV6-6 and TRBJ1-2, with 7 positions matching TRBD1. The CDR3 spans 16 residues. The V segment lost 4 bases and the J segment 2 bases; nucleotides outside the gene matches: 10. Germline V CDR1 and CDR2: MNHNY, SVGAGI (reference sequence).

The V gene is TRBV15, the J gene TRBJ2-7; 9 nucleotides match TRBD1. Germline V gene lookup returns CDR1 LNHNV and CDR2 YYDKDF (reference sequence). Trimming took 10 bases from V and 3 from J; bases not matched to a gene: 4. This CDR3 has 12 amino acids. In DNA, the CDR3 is TGTGCCATAGGACAGGGGAACTACGAGCAGTACTTC. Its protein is CAIGQGNYEQYF. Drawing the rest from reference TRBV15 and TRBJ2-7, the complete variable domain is DAMVIQNPRYQVTQFGKPVTLSCSQTLNHNVMYWYQQKSSQAPKLLFHYYDKDFNNEADTPDNFQSRRPNTSFCFLDIRSPGLGDTAMYLCAIGQGNYEQYFGPGTRLTVT.

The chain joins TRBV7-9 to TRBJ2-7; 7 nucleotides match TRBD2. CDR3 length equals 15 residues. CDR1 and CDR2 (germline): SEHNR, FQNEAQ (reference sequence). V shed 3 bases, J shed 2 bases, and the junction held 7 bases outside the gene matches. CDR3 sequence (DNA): TGTGCCAGCAGCTTTCGAGCGGGGCCAGCCTACGAGCAGTACTTC. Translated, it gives CASSFRAGPAYEQYF.

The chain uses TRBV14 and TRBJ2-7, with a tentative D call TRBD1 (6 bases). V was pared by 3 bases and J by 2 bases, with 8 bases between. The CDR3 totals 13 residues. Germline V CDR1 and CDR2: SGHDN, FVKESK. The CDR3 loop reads CASSHTGTYEQYF. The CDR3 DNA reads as TGTGCCAGCAGCCACACAGGGACCTACGAGCAGTACTTC.

CDR3 sequence (DNA): TGCGCCAGCAGCCAGACAGGGGGAGCTAACTATGGCTACACCTTC. Encoded protein: CASSQTGGANYGYTF. The chain has TRBV5-1 and TRBJ1-2, with 9 bases matching TRBD1. Germline assignment: CDR1 SGHRS and CDR2 YFSETQ. The length of the CDR3 is 15 residues. J lost 0 bases, V lost 4 bases, and 4 bases had no gene match.

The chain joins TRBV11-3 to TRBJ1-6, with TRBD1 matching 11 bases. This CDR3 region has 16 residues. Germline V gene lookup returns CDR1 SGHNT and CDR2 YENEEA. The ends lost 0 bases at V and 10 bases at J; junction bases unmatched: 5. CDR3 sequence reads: CASSLDRDRGNSPLHF. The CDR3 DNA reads TGTGCCAGCAGCTTAGACCGGGACAGGGGGAACTCACCCCTCCACTTT.

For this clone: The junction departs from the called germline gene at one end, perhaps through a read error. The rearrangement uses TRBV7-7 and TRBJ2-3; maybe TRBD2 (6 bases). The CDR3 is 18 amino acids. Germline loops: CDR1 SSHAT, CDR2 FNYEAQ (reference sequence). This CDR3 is CASTPSGESVCVTDTQYF. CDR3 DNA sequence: TGTGCTAGCACCCCCTCGGGGGAATCAGTTTGTGTCACAGATACGCAGTATTTT. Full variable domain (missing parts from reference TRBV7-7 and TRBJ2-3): GAGVSQSPRYKVTKRGQDVTLRCDPISSHATLYWYQQALGQGPEFLTYFNYEAQPDKSGLPSDRFSAERPEGSISTLTIQRTEQRDSAMYRCASTPSGESVCVTDTQYFGPGTRLTVL.

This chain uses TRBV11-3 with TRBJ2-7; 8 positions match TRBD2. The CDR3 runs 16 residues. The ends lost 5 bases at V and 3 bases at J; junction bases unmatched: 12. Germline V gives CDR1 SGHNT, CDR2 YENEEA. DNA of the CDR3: TGTGCCAGCAGCCCCCGGGAGCGGGAGTTTTTCTACGAGCAGTACTTC. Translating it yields CASSPREREFFYEQYF.

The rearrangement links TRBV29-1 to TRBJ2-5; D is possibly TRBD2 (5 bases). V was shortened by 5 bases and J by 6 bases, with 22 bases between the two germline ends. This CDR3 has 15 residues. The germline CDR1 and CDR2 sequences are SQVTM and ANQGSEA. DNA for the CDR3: TGCAGCGTTACCTTGGGAGACGGGATGATTCAGACCCAGTACTTC. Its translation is CSVTLGDGMIQTQYF.

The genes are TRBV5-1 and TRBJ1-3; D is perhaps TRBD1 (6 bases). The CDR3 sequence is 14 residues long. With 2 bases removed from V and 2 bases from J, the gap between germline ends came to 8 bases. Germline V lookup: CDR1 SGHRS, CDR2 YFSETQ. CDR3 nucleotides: TGCGCCAGCAGCTTCACAGGGACTGGAAACACCATATATTTT. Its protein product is CASSFTGTGNTIYF.

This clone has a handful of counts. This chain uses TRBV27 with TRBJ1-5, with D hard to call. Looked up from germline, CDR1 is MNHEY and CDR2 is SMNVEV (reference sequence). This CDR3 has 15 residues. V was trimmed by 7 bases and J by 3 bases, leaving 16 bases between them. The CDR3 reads CASKRRIESNQPQHF. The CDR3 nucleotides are TGTGCCAGCAAGCGGAGGATCGAGTCCAATCAGCCCCAGCATTTT.

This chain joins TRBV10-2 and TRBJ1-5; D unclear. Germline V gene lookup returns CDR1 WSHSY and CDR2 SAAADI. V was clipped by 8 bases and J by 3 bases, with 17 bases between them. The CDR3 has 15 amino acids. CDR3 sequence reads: CASRGPEGPNQPQHF. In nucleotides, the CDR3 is TGCGCCAGCCGAGGGCCTGAAGGACCCAATCAGCCCCAGCATTTT.

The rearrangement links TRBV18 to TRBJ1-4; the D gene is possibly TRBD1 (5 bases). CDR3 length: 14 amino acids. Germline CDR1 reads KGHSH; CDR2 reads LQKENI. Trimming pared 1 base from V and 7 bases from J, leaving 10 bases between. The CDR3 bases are TGTGCCAGCTCACCACAGGGGTTGAGTGAAAAACTGTTTTTT. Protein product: CASSPQGLSEKLFF.

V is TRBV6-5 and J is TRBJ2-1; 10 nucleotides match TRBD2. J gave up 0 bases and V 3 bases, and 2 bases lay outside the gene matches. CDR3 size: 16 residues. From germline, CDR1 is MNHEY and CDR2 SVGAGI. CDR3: CASSYSGRYSYNEQFF. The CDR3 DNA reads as TGTGCCAGCAGTTATAGCGGGAGGTACTCCTACAATGAGCAGTTCTTC.

The CDR3 DNA sequence: TGTGCCAGCAGCCGAAGTAGCGGGGTATACAATGAGCAGTTCTTC. Amino acids: CASSRSSGVYNEQFF. The gene calls are TRBV7-9 and TRBJ2-1, with 8 bases matching TRBD2. J was trimmed by 4 bases and V by 5 bases; bases with no gene match: 7. Germline V gene data show CDR1 as SEHNR and CDR2 as FQNEAQ (reference sequence). There are 15 residues in the CDR3.

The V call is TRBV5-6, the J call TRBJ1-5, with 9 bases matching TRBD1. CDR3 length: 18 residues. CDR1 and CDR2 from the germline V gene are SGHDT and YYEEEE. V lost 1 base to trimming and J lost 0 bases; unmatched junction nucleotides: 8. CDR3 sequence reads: CASSLTTGGPYSNQPQHF. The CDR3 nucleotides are TGTGCCAGCAGCTTGACCACAGGGGGCCCTTATAGCAATCAGCCCCAGCATTTT.

CDR3 sequence reads: CASSSEGGFYGYTF. The CDR3 nucleotides read TGTGCCAGCAGCTCCGAGGGAGGATTCTATGGCTACACCTTC. V usage is TRBV7-9 and J usage is TRBJ1-2; no clear D. The CDR3 totals 14 residues. V lost 4 bases to trimming and J lost 4 bases, with 13 bases between them. Germline CDR1 SEHNR, CDR2 FQNEAQ (reference sequence).

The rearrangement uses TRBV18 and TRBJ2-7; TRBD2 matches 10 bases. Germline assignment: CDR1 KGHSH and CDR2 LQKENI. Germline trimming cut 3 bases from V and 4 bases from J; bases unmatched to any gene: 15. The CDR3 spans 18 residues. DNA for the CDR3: TGTGCCAGCTCACCCCTCGTATCGGGACTAGCGCAAACTTACGAGCAGTACTTC. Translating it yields CASSPLVSGLAQTYEQYF.

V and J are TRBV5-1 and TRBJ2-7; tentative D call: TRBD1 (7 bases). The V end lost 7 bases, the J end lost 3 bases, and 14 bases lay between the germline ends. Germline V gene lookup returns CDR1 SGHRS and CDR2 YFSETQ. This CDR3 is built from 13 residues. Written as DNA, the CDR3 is TGCGCCAGCGGTCCCCAGGGGGGCTACGAGCAGTACTTC. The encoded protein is CASGPQGGYEQYF.

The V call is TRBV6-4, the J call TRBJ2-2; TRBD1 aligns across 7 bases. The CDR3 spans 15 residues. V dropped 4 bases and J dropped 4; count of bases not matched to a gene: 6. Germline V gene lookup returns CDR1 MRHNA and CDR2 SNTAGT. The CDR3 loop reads CASSAQAGGTGELFF. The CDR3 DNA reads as TGTGCCAGCAGTGCCCAGGCAGGGGGCACCGGGGAGCTGTTTTTT.

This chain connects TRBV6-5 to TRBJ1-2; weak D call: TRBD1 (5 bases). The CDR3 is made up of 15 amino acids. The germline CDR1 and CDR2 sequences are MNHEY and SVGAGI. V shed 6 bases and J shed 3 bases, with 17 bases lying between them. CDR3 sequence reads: CASSHPGGVYYGYTF. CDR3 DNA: TGTGCCAGCAGCCACCCTGGGGGGGTCTACTATGGCTACACCTTC.

CDR3 residues: CASTRVFLPGNTIYF. The CDR3 DNA reads as TGTGCCAGCACCCGAGTGTTTCTGCCCGGAAACACCATATATTTT. This chain joins TRBV28 and TRBJ1-3; D is unresolved. This CDR3 is 15 amino acids long. Trimming left V 7 bases short and J 4 bases short, with 17 bases between. The V gene's germline CDR1 is MDHEN and CDR2 SYDVKM. Supplemented by reference TRBV28 and TRBJ1-3, the full variable domain reads DVKVTQSSRYLVKRTGEKVFLECVQDMDHENMFWYRQDPGLGLRLIYFSYDVKMKEKGDIPEGYSVSREKKERFSLILESASTNQTSMYLCASTRVFLPGNTIYFGEGSWLTVV.

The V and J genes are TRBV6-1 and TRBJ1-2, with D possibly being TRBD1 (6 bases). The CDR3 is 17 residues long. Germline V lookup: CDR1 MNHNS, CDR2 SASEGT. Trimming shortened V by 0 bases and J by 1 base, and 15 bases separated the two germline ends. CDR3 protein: CASSEARTGILNYGYTF. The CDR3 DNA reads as TGTGCCAGCAGTGAAGCCCGAACAGGGATTCTTAACTATGGCTACACCTTC.